Each of the 10 T cell receptor beta chains below was sequenced from the same sample in a study of Graves' ophthalmopathy and Graves' hyperthyroidism. Investigators amplified TCR beta CDR3 regions from RNA transcripts. The library came from an HTBI-primed first-round RT-PCR and a second-round multiplex PCR. TCRdb processed the multiplex PCR reads anew with MiXCR; each CDR3 protein has one entry. Among 300,000 to 400,000 distinct CDR3 sequences, approximately 18% were seen once, and the ten largest hold 2% to 3%. Sequencing was performed on peripheral blood. The receptors here all came from an adult woman with stable Graves' hyperthyroidism.

At least ten counts were recorded for this clonotype. This chain connects TRBV20-1 to TRBJ2-7, with 11 bases aligning to TRBD1. CDR3 length: 14 residues. Trimming took 5 bases from V and 4 from J; bases not matched to a gene: 7. The germline gives CDR1 DFQATT, CDR2 SNEGSKA (reference sequence). In DNA form, the CDR3 reads TGCAGTGCTGGACAGGGGGCGCCAGGGTACGAGCAGTACTTC. Protein sequence: CSAGQGAPGYEQYF.

This clonotype showed up many times. The V gene is TRBV18, the J gene TRBJ2-5; D gene unclear. The germline V gene encodes CDR1 KGHSH and CDR2 LQKENI. The length of the CDR3 is 15 residues. Trimming pared 3 bases from V and 5 bases from J, leaving 16 bases between. This chain's CDR3 is CASSPRVGADETQYF. The CDR3, as DNA: TGTGCCAGCTCACCTCGGGTCGGCGCGGACGAGACCCAGTACTTC.

This clonotype occurred many times. This chain connects TRBV11-1 to TRBJ2-7; 9 bases are a match to TRBD2. V dropped 5 bases and J dropped 6; count of bases not matched to a gene: 14. The CDR3 totals 16 residues. Germline V gene data show CDR1 as SGHAT and CDR2 as FQDESV (reference sequence). This CDR3 is CASSPRVSGRGSEQYF. CDR3 nucleotide sequence: TGTGCCAGCAGCCCCAGGGTTAGCGGGAGAGGAAGCGAGCAGTACTTC. The whole variable domain, filled in from reference TRBV11-1 and TRBJ2-7, reads EAEVAQSPRYKITEKSQAVAFWCDPISGHATLYWYRQILGQGPELLVQFQDESVVDDSQLPKDRFSAERLKGVDSTLKIQPAELGDSAMYLCASSPRVSGRGSEQYFGPGTRLTVT.

Turning to this clonotype: A much larger clone lies one base from this, so it may be a read error. V gene TRBV18 combines with J gene TRBJ2-5, with D possibly TRBD2 on 6 matching bases. This CDR3 contains 14 residues. Germline loops: CDR1 KGHSH, CDR2 LQKENI. CDR3 region: CASSPQQEGETKYF. CDR3 in DNA: TGTGCCAGCTCACCTCAACAGGAGGGAGAGACCAAGTACTTC.

The sample holds many counts of this clonotype. This chain uses TRBV30 with TRBJ1-2; D gene ambiguous. Germline loops: CDR1 GTSNPN, CDR2 SVGIG (reference sequence). The CDR3 is made up of 12 amino acids. Trimming removed 7 bases from V and 2 bases from J, with 11 bases in between. The CDR3 here is CASNGRNYGYTF. As DNA, the CDR3 is TGTGCCTCCAATGGACGGAACTATGGCTACACCTTC.

The CDR3 bases are TGTGCCAGCAGCTTATTTCCGGGCCTCCGCCAAGAGACCCAGTACTTC. Residues: CASSLFPGLRQETQYF. The V call is TRBV7-9, the J call TRBJ2-5; no reliable D call. Germline V gene data show CDR1 as SEHNR and CDR2 as FQNEAQ (reference sequence). V was clipped by 2 bases and J by 1 base, with 14 bases between them. The CDR3 loop spans 16 amino acids.

The sample holds many counts of this clonotype. This chain connects TRBV4-2 to TRBJ1-2; D gene unclear. This CDR3 is built from 14 residues. The V end was cut by 2 bases, the J end by 2 bases, with 9 bases between. CDR1 and CDR2 (germline): LGHNA, YNFKEQ. Written as DNA, the CDR3 is TGTGCCAGCAGCCAACCGGGCAGCAACTATGGCTACACCTTC. This sequence encodes CASSQPGSNYGYTF.

The sample holds many counts of this clonotype. The chain combines TRBV12-3 or TRBV12-4 with TRBJ2-7; D possibly corresponds to TRBD2 (6 bases). CDR3 length: 16 amino acids. V gave up 5 bases and J gave up 0 bases, with 17 bases separating them. This CDR3 is CASSPPGVAASYEQYF. CDR3 sequence (DNA): TGTGCCAGCAGTCCTCCCGGGGTAGCGGCCTCCTACGAGCAGTACTTC.

The rearrangement joins TRBV2 to TRBJ2-5; possibly TRBD2 for D (6 bases). Germline CDR1 reads SNHLY; CDR2 reads FYNNEI. The CDR3 sequence is 13 residues long. V was trimmed by 7 bases and J by 4 bases, leaving 13 bases between them. The CDR3 nucleotides are TGTGCCAGCACCGGGAGCCCGGGAGAGACCCAGTACTTC. Protein sequence: CASTGSPGETQYF.

This clonotype was counted at least ten times. V usage is TRBV5-1 and J usage is TRBJ1-1; TRBD1 matches 7 bases. This CDR3 comprises 15 residues. Trimming took 4 bases from V and 1 from J; bases not matched to a gene: 7. CDR1 is SGHRS, CDR2 YFSETQ, per germline. DNA of the CDR3: TGCGCCAGCAGCCTCCTGACAGGGCCGAACACTGAAGCTTTCTTT. Translating gives CASSLLTGPNTEAFF.